This T cell receptor beta chain originates from a study of shared clonotypes between healthy human individuals. Study-wide results and caveats: The study found lower generation probabilities in non-shared clonotypes than in those shared by all four donors. Exclusively blood specimens were collected; tissue repertoires likely differ. In a handful of donors, around 5.5% of naive CD4 clonotypes appeared in common.

In regard to this clone: The antigen is not known.

Authors' processing steps: ImmunoSEQ junction-only sequences lacked quality scores, so their filtering differed. Produced via immunoSEQ multiplex PCR; TCRdb's table is partial and in-frame only. That table supplies the V and J calls and clone size; D and trimming were determined from the DNA. The table records around 240,000 clones, approximately 70% of them present only once. The sequence came from a man under 40 in good health. The material sequenced was memory CD4+ T cells sorted from blood. The subset denotes: CD45RA-negative fraction.

The DNA of the CDR3 is TGCAGCGTTGGCGCGGCGGGAGGGCCGGGCGAGCAGTACTTC. Its translation: CSVGAAGGPGEQYF. This chain joins TRBV29-1 and TRBJ2-7, with 9 positions matching TRBD2. Germline V lookup: CDR1 SQVTM, CDR2 ANQGSEA. The CDR3 has 14 amino acids. The V segment lost 4 bases and the J segment 6 bases; nucleotides outside the gene matches: 10.